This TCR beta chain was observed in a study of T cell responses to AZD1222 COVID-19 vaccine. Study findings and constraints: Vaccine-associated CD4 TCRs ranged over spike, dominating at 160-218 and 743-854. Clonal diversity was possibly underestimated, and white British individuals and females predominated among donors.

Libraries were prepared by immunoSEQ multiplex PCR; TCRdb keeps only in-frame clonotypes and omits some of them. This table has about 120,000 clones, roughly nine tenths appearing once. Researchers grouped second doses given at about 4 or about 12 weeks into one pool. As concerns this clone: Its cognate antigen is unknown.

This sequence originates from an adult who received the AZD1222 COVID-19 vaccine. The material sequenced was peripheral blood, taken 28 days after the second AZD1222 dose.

This CDR3 reads CASSVASGGFRLSYEQYF. The CDR3 nucleotides read TGTGCCAGCAGTGTAGCTAGCGGGGGGTTCCGCCTCTCCTACGAGCAGTACTTC. This chain connects TRBV2 to TRBJ2-7; 11 positions match TRBD2. The germline V gene encodes CDR1 SNHLY and CDR2 FYNNEI. There are 18 residues in the CDR3. V shed 4 bases, J shed 0 bases, and the junction held 11 bases outside the gene matches.